This entry features one T cell receptor (beta chain) sequence. Its antigen is not identified. An approximately 130-subject validation cohort, separate from the 666-subject first cohort, supplied the donors. This entry comes from a study of cytomegalovirus exposure and HLA in healthy donors. Findings and caveats of the study: For most TCR sequences rarity was the rule, although some public TCRs occurred in many donors.

Assay used: immunoSEQ multiplex PCR; TCRdb lists only in-frame clones, some missing. The sample lists around 150,000 clones; approximately 89% were seen once. V lost 1 base and J 0 bases, leaving 16 bases between the germline ends. The CDR3 loop spans 17 amino acids. The germline V gene encodes CDR1 SGHRS and CDR2 YFSETQ. V gene TRBV5-1 combines with J gene TRBJ1-1; D gene ambiguous. Input material: PBMCs. This receptor was identified in a woman younger than 35 in good health and CMV-seropositive. CDR3 sequence: CASSLNLVTDMNTEAFF. CDR3 coding DNA: TGCGCCAGCAGCTTGAATCTCGTAACAGACATGAACACTGAAGCTTTCTTT.